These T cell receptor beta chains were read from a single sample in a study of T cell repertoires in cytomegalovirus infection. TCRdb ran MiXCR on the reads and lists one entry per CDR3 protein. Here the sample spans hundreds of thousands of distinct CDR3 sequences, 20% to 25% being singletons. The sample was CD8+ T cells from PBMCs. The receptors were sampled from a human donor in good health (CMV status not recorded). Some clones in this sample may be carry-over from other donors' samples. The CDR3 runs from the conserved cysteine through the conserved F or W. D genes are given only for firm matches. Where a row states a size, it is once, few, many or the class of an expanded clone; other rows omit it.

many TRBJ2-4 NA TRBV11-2 CASSLSLDPKNIQYF TGTGCCAGCAGCTTATCGTTGGACCCCAAAAACATTCAGTACTTC
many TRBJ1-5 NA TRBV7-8 CASSTGTWYSNQPQHF TGTGCCAGCAGCACAGGGACGTGGTATAGCAATCAGCCCCAGCATTTT
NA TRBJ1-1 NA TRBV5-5 CASSLDPVANTEAFF TGTGCCAGCAGCTTGGACCCCGTTGCGAACACTGAAGCTTTCTTT
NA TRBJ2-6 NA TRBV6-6 CASSPTGANVLTF TGTGCCAGCAGCCCAACTGGGGCCAACGTCCTGACTTTC
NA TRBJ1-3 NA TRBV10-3 CAIQLRNTIYF TGTGCCATCCAGCTTCGAAACACCATATATTTT
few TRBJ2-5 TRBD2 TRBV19 CASMGLKGGPLGETQYF TGTGCCAGTATGGGCCTAAAGGGAGGGCCTTTAGGAGAGACCCAGTACTTC
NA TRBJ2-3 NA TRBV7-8 CATERIVGGSTDTQYF TGTGCCACCGAACGAATAGTGGGGGGTTCCACAGATACGCAGTATTTT
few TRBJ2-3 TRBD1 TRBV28 CASSLQTGRTDTQYF TGTGCCAGCAGCCTACAGACAGGGCGCACAGATACGCAGTATTTT
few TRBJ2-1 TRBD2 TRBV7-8 CASSPGVAGGPNEQFF TGTGCCAGCAGCCCCGGGGTAGCGGGGGGACCCAATGAGCAGTTCTTC
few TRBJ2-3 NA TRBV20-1 CSARREFDVGFEGTDTQYF TGCAGTGCTAGACGGGAGTTCGACGTAGGGTTTGAGGGTACAGATACGCAGTATTTT
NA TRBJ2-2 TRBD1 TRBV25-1 CASSEFFSGQGIGELFF TGTGCCAGCAGTGAATTCTTCTCCGGACAGGGCATCGGGGAGCTGTTTTTT
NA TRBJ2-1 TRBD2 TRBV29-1 CSVASGGANELFF TGCAGCGTTGCTAGCGGGGGGGCCAATGAGCTGTTCTTC
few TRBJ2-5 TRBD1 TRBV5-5 CASSPDRGVEETQYF TGTGCCAGCAGCCCGGACAGGGGTGTAGAAGAGACCCAGTACTTC
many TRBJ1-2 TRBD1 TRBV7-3 CASSSTGGIHGYTF TGTGCCAGCAGCTCGACAGGGGGGATTCATGGCTACACCTTC
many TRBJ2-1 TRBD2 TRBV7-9 CASSPPSGLNEQFF TGTGCCAGCAGCCCCCCTAGCGGGCTCAATGAGCAGTTCTTC
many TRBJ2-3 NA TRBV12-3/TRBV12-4 CASSHNRATDTQYF TGTGCCAGCAGCCATAACAGGGCAACAGATACGCAGTATTTT
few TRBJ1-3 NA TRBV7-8 CASSLAAPREDTIYF TGTGCCAGCAGCTTAGCGGCCCCCAGGGAAGACACCATATATTTT